The rows below give T cell receptor beta chains drawn from one sample of a study of regulatory T cells in long-lasting Graves disease. TCRdb analysed the multiplex PCR reads with MiXCR anew, one entry per CDR3 protein. The repertoire holds about 530,000 distinct CDR3 sequences, 15% to 20% seen once, with around a quarter in the top ten. The data also belong to a second study, concerning T cells in Graves' hyperthyroidism and ophthalmopathy.

The specimen comprised peripheral blood mononuclear cells (PBMCs), sampled at new diagnosis, from a patient treated with antithyroid drugs. All receptors come from a woman aged 40 to 65 with Graves disease. CDR3s include the opening cysteine and the closing phenylalanine or tryptophan. A D gene is named only where the DNA matches it firmly. Size values are once, few and many counts, or a class for expanded clones, and some rows have none.

j_call clone_size d_call v_call cdr3_nt cdr3_aa
TRBJ2-5 - - TRBV18 TGTGCCAGCTCACCGACGGCGGGGTTGGAGACCCAGTACTTC CASSPTAGLETQYF
TRBJ1-1 - TRBD1 TRBV6-2/TRBV6-3 TGTGCCAGCAGTAAGGACAGGTTTGAAGCTTTCTTT CASSKDRFEAFF
TRBJ2-3 few - TRBV6-1 TGTGCCAGCACCCCCCACGGGGGTACAGATACGCAGTATTTT CASTPHGGTDTQYF
TRBJ2-7 many TRBD2 TRBV2 TGTGCCAGCAGTCCGCGGACTAGCGCCCCTGACGAGCAGTACTTC CASSPRTSAPDEQYF
TRBJ1-5 many - TRBV5-6 TGTGCCAGCAGCTTGAGGGGGGCGGGCAATCAGCCCCAGCATTTT CASSLRGAGNQPQHF
TRBJ2-3 few - TRBV30 TGTGCCTGGGGGGCCGGGGATACGCAGTATTTT CAWGAGDTQYF
TRBJ2-7 many TRBD2 TRBV12-3/TRBV12-4 TGTGCCAGCAGCTTCTCGGGACTAGCGGGTTACGAGCAGTACTTC CASSFSGLAGYEQYF
TRBJ1-5 many - TRBV2 TGTGCCAGCAGTGAAGTGGGGGGGAACAATCAGCCCCAGCATTTT CASSEVGGNNQPQHF
TRBJ1-2 many - TRBV9 TGTGCCAGCAGCGTAGATGAAGGACTTTATGGCTACACCTTC CASSVDEGLYGYTF
TRBJ1-2 few TRBD1 TRBV4-1 TGCGCCAGCAGCCTACAGGGGGAAGCTAACTATGGCTACACCTTC CASSLQGEANYGYTF
TRBJ1-1 - TRBD1 TRBV11-2 TGTGCCAGCAGCCAACCCGGACAGGGCGCTTTCTTT CASSQPGQGAFF
TRBJ2-5 many - TRBV6-1 TGTGCCAGCAGTGAATCAAAGGGGCGGGAGACCCAGTACTTC CASSESKGRETQYF
TRBJ1-5 - - TRBV15 TGTGCCACCAGCAGAGGTTGGGGAGGGCAGAATCAGCCCCAGCATTTT CATSRGWGGQNQPQHF
TRBJ2-5 many TRBD1 TRBV6-1 TGTGCCAGCAGTCGGACAGGGCTCGAGACCCAGTACTTC CASSRTGLETQYF
TRBJ2-5 many TRBD2 TRBV12-3/TRBV12-4 TGTGCCAGCAGATCTAGCGGGGGTGAGACCCAGTACTTC CASRSSGGETQYF
TRBJ2-3 many TRBD1 TRBV24-1 TGTGCCACCAGTGATGCAACAGGGGCACGAGATACGCAGTATTTT CATSDATGARDTQYF
TRBJ1-5 few - TRBV4-1 TGCGCCAGCAGCCAAGTCCTCGGACAGTCATCCAATCAGCCCCAGCATTTT CASSQVLGQSSNQPQHF
TRBJ1-2 - - TRBV7-9 TGTGCCAGCAGCTTAGCCCCCGGGGGGGGGATCTATGGCTACACCTTC CASSLAPGGGIYGYTF
TRBJ1-2 many TRBD1 TRBV12-3/TRBV12-4 TGTGCCAGCAGTTTAGCCGGGACAGACTATGGCTACACCTTC CASSLAGTDYGYTF
TRBJ1-2 many TRBD1 TRBV3-1 TGTGCCAGCAGCCAGGGGACAGGGAATGGCTACACCTTC CASSQGTGNGYTF
TRBJ1-4 - - TRBV5-5 TGTGCCAGCAGCTTGAGCGTAAATGAAAAACTGTTTTTT CASSLSVNEKLFF
TRBJ2-5 few TRBD2 TRBV5-1 TGCGCCAGCAGCTTCTCTCGTACTAGCGGGGGGGCCGGAAAGACCCAGTACTTC CASSFSRTSGGAGKTQYF
TRBJ2-5 few - TRBV24-1 TGTGCCACCAGTGATCGAAGGGGCTGGGGCCAAGAGACCCAGTACTTC CATSDRRGWGQETQYF
TRBJ1-5 many - TRBV5-8 TGTGCCAGCAGTACCGGGACGGCGTCAAATCAGCCCCAGCATTTT CASSTGTASNQPQHF
TRBJ2-3 - TRBD1 TRBV6-1 TGCGCCAGCAGCCGAATGGACAGGGGGACAACAGATACGCAGTATTTT CASSRMDRGTTDTQYF
TRBJ1-4 few TRBD1 TRBV27 TGTGCCAGCAGGGACAGGGGGCTAGGTGAAAAACTGTTTTTT CASRDRGLGEKLFF
TRBJ1-1 many - TRBV12-3/TRBV12-4 TGTGCCAGCAGGGGTTGGGGGGGCACTGAAGCTTTCTTT CASRGWGGTEAFF
TRBJ1-1 few TRBD1 TRBV4-1 TGCGCCAGCAGAGAGACAGGGGGTGCAACTGAAGCTTTCTTT CASRETGGATEAFF
TRBJ2-7 - - TRBV12-3/TRBV12-4 TGTGCCAGCCGGACAGATTTTAAAAGCGAGCAGTACTTC CASRTDFKSEQYF
TRBJ1-5 - TRBD1 TRBV6-1 TGTGCCAGCAAGGGGGCAGGGAGCAATCAGCCCCAGCATTTT CASKGAGSNQPQHF
TRBJ2-7 - - TRBV29-1 TGCAGCGTTGTAGGGAATTCTTACGAGCAGTACTTC CSVVGNSYEQYF
TRBJ1-2 many - TRBV2 TGTGCCAGCGGGGAAAGGGGCTATGGCTACACCTTC CASGERGYGYTF
TRBJ2-2 - TRBD2 TRBV9 TGTGCCAGCAGCGAGGGACTAGCGGGGGGGACCGGGGAGCTGTTTTTT CASSEGLAGGTGELFF
TRBJ1-1 many - TRBV5-6 TGTGCCAGCAGCCTACAAACGAGGGCTGAAGCTTTCTTT CASSLQTRAEAFF
TRBJ1-2 many - TRBV2 TGTGCCAGCAGTGGGACAGCTAACTATGGCTACACCTTC CASSGTANYGYTF
TRBJ1-4 - - TRBV27 TGTGCCAGCAGTACGACAGTTGATCATAATGAAAAACTGTTTTTT CASSTTVDHNEKLFF
TRBJ2-2 few TRBD2 TRBV5-1 TGCGCCAGCAGCTTGGTACCTAGCGGGGGTGCCGACACCGGGGAGCTGTTTTTT CASSLVPSGGADTGELFF